A selection of T cell receptor beta chains follows, all from one sample in a study of tumor and adjacent non-tumor tissue in lung cancer. Using its own MiXCR run on the multiplex PCR reads, TCRdb lists one record per CDR3 protein. The data contain fewer than 85,000 distinct CDR3 sequences, under 85% of them singletons. The sample consisted of lung tumor tissue. These receptors were taken from a woman in her forties or fifties with non-small cell lung cancer. The CDR3 runs from the conserved cysteine through the conserved F or W. A D gene is named only where the DNA matches it firmly. Clone sizes are given selectively: once, few, many, or a class where the clone is expanded.

size: NA
D: NA
V: TRBV20-1
J: TRBJ1-3
CDR3: CSARVVDTIYF
DNA: TGCAGTGCTAGAGTAGTGGACACCATATATTTT

size: medium-sized
D: TRBD2
V: TRBV29-1
J: TRBJ2-1
CDR3: CSVEVAGGGRNEQFF
DNA: TGCAGCGTTGAAGTTGCGGGGGGCGGGCGCAATGAGCAGTTCTTC

size: NA
D: NA
V: TRBV11-2
J: TRBJ1-1
CDR3: CASSMGDMNTEAFF
DNA: TGTGCCAGCAGCATGGGAGACATGAACACTGAAGCTTTCTTT

size: NA
D: TRBD1
V: TRBV28
J: TRBJ1-5
CDR3: CASIFPGTGYQPQHF
DNA: TGTGCCAGCATTTTCCCCGGGACAGGATATCAGCCCCAGCATTTT

size: NA
D: TRBD1
V: TRBV10-2
J: TRBJ2-7
CDR3: CTSHTGGSRHEQYF
DNA: TGCACCAGCCATACAGGGGGTTCAAGGCACGAGCAGTACTTC

size: NA
D: NA
V: TRBV6-1
J: TRBJ2-2
CDR3: CASNEAGQNTGELFF
DNA: TGTGCCAGCAATGAAGCCGGACAGAACACCGGAGAGCTGTTTTTT

size: NA
D: NA
V: TRBV28
J: TRBJ1-6
CDR3: CANSRRSYGGNSPLHF
DNA: TGTGCCAACAGTCGACGATCCTACGGGGGGAATTCACCCCTCCACTTT

size: NA
D: TRBD1
V: TRBV5-4
J: TRBJ1-2
CDR3: CASSLWDRRDGNTF
DNA: TGTGCCAGTAGCTTGTGGGACAGACGGGATGGCAACACCTTC

size: NA
D: TRBD2
V: TRBV6-1
J: TRBJ2-7
CDR3: CASSVSTSGYKQYF
DNA: TGTGCCAGCAGTGTATCCACTAGCGGCTACAAGCAGTACTTC

size: NA
D: NA
V: TRBV29-1
J: TRBJ2-7
CDR3: CGVSRDGEQYF
DNA: TGCGGCGTCTCCCGTGACGGCGAGCAGTACTTC

size: NA
D: NA
V: TRBV11-3
J: TRBJ2-2
CDR3: CASACEYTGEPSF
DNA: TGTGCCAGCGCCTGCGAGTACACCGGGGAGCCGTCTTTT

size: NA
D: TRBD1
V: TRBV7-9
J: TRBJ2-3
CDR3: CAGSSRQGLMADTQYF
DNA: TGTGCCGGCAGCTCTCGACAGGGATTGATGGCAGATACGCAGTATTTT

size: NA
D: NA
V: TRBV7-9
J: TRBJ1-5
CDR3: CASSPDDRPLHF
DNA: TGTGCCAGCAGCCCGGACGATCGGCCCCTGCATTTT

size: NA
D: TRBD1
V: TRBV6-6
J: TRBJ1-5
CDR3: CASSQGAGLHQHF
DNA: TGTGCCAGCAGTCAGGGGGCAGGGCTGCACCAGCATTTT

size: once
D: TRBD2
V: TRBV11-2
J: TRBJ2-1
CDR3: CASSPRTSEVGEQLF
DNA: TGTGCCAGCAGCCCCCGGACTAGTGAGGTGGGTGAGCAGCTCTTC

size: NA
D: NA
V: TRBV29-1
J: TRBJ1-1
CDR3: CNVVRGVTGAFF
DNA: TGCAACGTTGTCCGGGGGGTGACTGGAGCTTTCTTT

size: NA
D: TRBD2
V: TRBV6-6
J: TRBJ2-1
CDR3: CASGSGRTYHEQLF
DNA: TGTGCCAGCGGGAGCGGGAGGACCTACCATGAGCAGCTCTTC

size: many
D: NA
V: TRBV20-1
J: TRBJ1-1
CDR3: CSAGGSLEAFF
DNA: TGCAGTGCTGGGGGTTCTCTTGAAGCTTTCTTT

size: NA
D: NA
V: TRBV2
J: TRBJ1-4
CDR3: CASSEAFGALNEKLFF
DNA: TGTGCCAGCAGTGAAGCTTTTGGCGCCCTGAATGAAAAACTGTTTTTT

size: NA
D: NA
V: TRBV11-2
J: TRBJ2-5
CDR3: CTSRYTSQETQYF
DNA: TGTACCAGCAGGTATACTAGCCAAGAGACTCAGTACTTC

size: many
D: NA
V: TRBV25-1
J: TRBJ2-3
CDR3: CASSDSGEDTQYF
DNA: TGTGCCAGCAGTGATTCGGGAGAGGATACGCAGTATTTT

size: NA
D: NA
V: TRBV6-5
J: TRBJ2-7
CDR3: CASSLRARGAGYELYF
DNA: TGTGCCAGCAGCCTACGGGCCCGGGGGGCAGGTTACGAGCTGTACTTC

size: NA
D: NA
V: TRBV6-2/TRBV6-3
J: TRBJ2-1
CDR3: CASSSRNNEGDEQFF
DNA: TGTGCCAGCAGTTCTCGGAATAACGAGGGGGATGAGCAGTTCTTC

size: NA
D: NA
V: TRBV28
J: TRBJ2-1
CDR3: CANSPMRDYNEQIF
DNA: TGTGCCAACAGCCCCATGCGGGATTACAATGAGCAGATCTTC

size: NA
D: TRBD1
V: TRBV11-2
J: TRBJ2-3
CDR3: CGSSLDRGETQYF
DNA: TGTGGAAGCAGCTTAGACAGGGGAGAAACGCAGTATTTT

size: NA
D: TRBD1
V: TRBV11-3
J: TRBJ1-1
CDR3: CTSGPDRGNTEAFF
DNA: TGCACCAGCGGCCCCGACAGGGGAAACACTGAAGCTTTCTTT

size: NA
D: NA
V: TRBV6-2/TRBV6-3
J: TRBJ2-1
CDR3: CARGLAPYNEQFF
DNA: TGTGCCAGAGGTTTAGCCCCATACAATGAGCAGTTCTTC

size: NA
D: NA
V: TRBV4-2
J: TRBJ1-5
CDR3: CANSQDLTSNQSQLF
DNA: TGTGCCAACAGCCAAGACCTCACTAGCAATCAGTCCCAGCTTTTT

size: NA
D: NA
V: TRBV6-1
J: TRBJ2-1
CDR3: CVSEQGSYDEQFF
DNA: TGTGTCAGCGAACAGGGATCCTACGATGAGCAGTTCTTC

size: NA
D: NA
V: TRBV11-2
J: TRBJ2-3
CDR3: CASCLEGEGTQYF
DNA: TGTGCCAGCTGCTTAGAGGGTGAGGGCACGCAGTATTTT

size: once
D: NA
V: TRBV5-5
J: TRBJ2-7
CDR3: CASSLARVAYEQYF
DNA: TGTGCTAGCAGCTTGGCTCGCGTAGCCTATGAGCAGTACTTC

size: many
D: TRBD1
V: TRBV20-1
J: TRBJ2-4
CDR3: CSASSGQLAKNIQYF
DNA: TGCAGTGCTAGTTCGGGACAGCTAGCCAAAAACATTCAGTACTTC

size: few
D: TRBD1
V: TRBV28
J: TRBJ1-1
CDR3: CASITPPGGAGGAEAFF
DNA: TGTGCCAGCATTACGCCCCCTGGTGGGGCAGGGGGCGCTGAAGCTTTCTTT

size: few
D: NA
V: TRBV13
J: TRBJ2-2
CDR3: CASSRPAGELFF
DNA: TGTGCCAGCAGCCGGCCGGCCGGGGAGCTGTTTTTT

size: NA
D: NA
V: TRBV11-2
J: TRBJ2-7
CDR3: CASSLSASKQYF
DNA: TGTGCCAGCAGCTTAAGCGCTTCGAAGCAGTATTTC

size: many
D: TRBD2
V: TRBV29-1
J: TRBJ2-1
CDR3: CSVEAGANNEQFF
DNA: TGCAGCGTTGAGGCGGGAGCGAACAATGAGCAGTTCTTC

size: many
D: NA
V: TRBV28
J: TRBJ1-2
CDR3: CASSTRSRFLLGTF
DNA: TGTGCCAGCAGCACCCGATCAAGGTTCTTATTGGGGACCTTC

size: NA
D: NA
V: TRBV4-2
J: TRBJ2-1
CDR3: CAGSQEGGGGPYNERFF
DNA: TGTGCCGGCAGCCAAGAGGGGGGTGGTGGGCCCTACAATGAGCGGTTCTTC

size: NA
D: NA
V: TRBV4-2
J: TRBJ1-5
CDR3: CASSQDLASNQSQHF
DNA: TGCGCCAGCAGCCAAGACCTCGCTAGCAATCAGTCCCAGCATTTT

size: NA
D: TRBD1
V: TRBV7-8
J: TRBJ1-4
CDR3: CASRLRDSYEKLFF
DNA: TGTGCCAGCAGGCTCCGGGACAGTTATGAAAAACTGTTTTTT

size: many
D: TRBD1
V: TRBV12-3/TRBV12-4
J: TRBJ2-7
CDR3: CASRRGQGTYEQYF
DNA: TGTGCCAGCAGGAGGGGACAGGGGACCTACGAGCAGTACTTC

size: NA
D: NA
V: TRBV6-5
J: TRBJ2-2
CDR3: CVSSYSGGPGELVF
DNA: TGTGTCAGCAGTTATTCTGGGGGCCCCGGGGAGCTGGTTTTT

size: few
D: NA
V: TRBV28
J: TRBJ2-7
CDR3: CASSLWLREQYF
DNA: TGTGCCAGCAGTTTATGGTTGAGGGAGCAGTACTTC

size: NA
D: NA
V: TRBV6-1
J: TRBJ2-1
CDR3: CASSEREYNEQFF
DNA: TGTGCCAGCAGTGAAAGGGAATACAATGAGCAGTTCTTC